A single sample gave rise to the 23 T cell receptor beta chains below, sequenced in a study of blood T cell repertoires in COVID-19. Sequencing was performed with immunoSEQ multiplex PCR; in TCRdb, only in-frame clones are kept and a portion is missing. The table has some 160,000 clones, approximately 87% seen once. Sequenced sample: peripheral blood. The receptors derive from a woman aged 70-85 years with COVID-19, enrolled during active disease.

The chain uses TRBV3-1 (or the pseudogene TRBV3-2) and TRBJ1-1, with D perhaps TRBD1 (5 bases). Germline lookup yields CDR1 LGHDT and CDR2 YNNKEL (reference sequence). The CDR3 loop spans 16 amino acids. V shed 0 bases and J shed 0 bases, with 11 bases lying between them. DNA of the CDR3: TGTGCCAGCAGCCAAGAACCAGGGCGAGTGAACACTGAAGCTTTCTTT. Its translation is CASSQEPGRVNTEAFF.

V and J are TRBV4-2 and TRBJ1-1; a possible D gene is TRBD1 (6 bases). This CDR3 has 12 amino acids. V lost 8 bases and J 5 bases, leaving 12 bases between the germline ends. Germline V lookup: CDR1 LGHNA, CDR2 YNFKEQ. The CDR3 coding sequence is TGTGCCAGCCGGGCCCAGGGGACTGAAGCTTTCTTT. Residues: CASRAQGTEAFF.

The rearrangement links TRBV5-5 to TRBJ1-5; tentatively, D is TRBD1 (6 bases). CDR3 length equals 15 residues. Germline CDR1 is SGHKS and CDR2 is YYEKEE (reference sequence). The V gene lost 3 bases and the J gene lost 4 bases, with 14 bases spanning the gap. This chain's CDR3 is CASSSEGQKNQPQHF. In nucleotides, the CDR3 is TGTGCCAGCAGCTCGGAAGGACAGAAGAATCAGCCCCAGCATTTT.

The chain is built from TRBV6-4 and TRBJ2-5; 11 nucleotides line up with TRBD2. The trim removed 7 bases at V and 1 base at J, leaving 14 bases unmatched. This CDR3 contains 18 residues. Looked up from germline, CDR1 is MRHNA and CDR2 is SNTAGT. CDR3 bases: TGTGCCAGCAAAAGGACTCTAGCGGGGGGTACTATCCAAGAGACCCAGTACTTC. It encodes CASKRTLAGGTIQETQYF.

The chain combines TRBV27 with TRBJ1-2; D unclear. Germline V CDR1 and CDR2: MNHEY, SMNVEV (reference sequence). The length of the CDR3 is 13 residues. V was shortened by 6 bases and J by 0 bases, with 8 bases between the two germline ends. Here the CDR3 reads CASRSVANYGYTF. In DNA form, the CDR3 reads TGTGCCAGCAGGTCCGTAGCTAACTATGGCTACACCTTC.

The chain couples TRBV5-8 to TRBJ2-1; TRBD2 aligns across 11 bases. CDR1 SGHTS and CDR2 YDEGEE come from the germline V gene. CDR3 length: 17 residues. V dropped 1 base and J dropped 4; count of bases not matched to a gene: 7. CDR3 region: CASSLTSGGVGYNEQFF. The CDR3 DNA reads as TGTGCCAGCAGCTTGACTAGCGGGGGTGTGGGGTACAATGAGCAGTTCTTC.

This chain uses TRBV3-1 (or the pseudogene TRBV3-2) with TRBJ2-6; a possible D gene is TRBD1 (6 bases). Germline CDR1 reads LGHDT; CDR2 reads YNNKEL (reference sequence). V lost 3 bases and J 0 bases, leaving 12 bases between the germline ends. The CDR3 spans 17 residues. The CDR3 sequence: CASSQLGADSGANVLTF. In DNA form, the CDR3 reads TGTGCCAGCAGCCAGTTGGGGGCTGACTCTGGGGCCAACGTCCTGACTTTC.

This clone was detected only a few times. This chain links TRBV11-2 with TRBJ1-4, with D maybe TRBD1 (5 bases). V was clipped by 4 bases and J by 6 bases, with 15 bases between them. Germline lookup yields CDR1 SGHAT and CDR2 FQNNGV. This CDR3 contains 15 residues. Here the CDR3 DNA reads TGTGCCAGCAGCTCTAGGGGAATCCGAGATGAAAAACTGTTTTTT. This encodes CASSSRGIRDEKLFF.

The gene calls are TRBV28 and TRBJ1-5; tentative D call: TRBD1 (6 bases). The germline V and J ends were trimmed by 5 bases and 0 bases, with 14 bases remaining between them. The CDR3 totals 16 residues. Per the germline V gene, CDR1 is MDHEN and CDR2 is SYDVKM. Written as DNA, the CDR3 is TGTGCCAGCAGTCCCAGCGGGGGGCCTAGCAATCAGCCCCAGCATTTT. It encodes CASSPSGGPSNQPQHF.

V usage is TRBV21-1 and J usage is TRBJ1-5; the table calls TRBD1, which could not be checked here. TRBV21-1 is a listed pseudogene. This CDR3 region has 18 residues. The CDR3: CASSKGLDRGSGYQPQHF. CDR3 bases: TGTGCCAGCAGCAAGGGATTGGACAGGGGGTCGGGCTATCAGCCCCAGCATTTT.

The chain links TRBV6-5 to TRBJ1-6, with 7 bases identical to TRBD1. The V and J ends lost 6 bases and 7 bases, in that order; junction bases with no gene match: 3. Germline CDR1 reads MNHEY; CDR2 reads SVGAGI. This CDR3 is built from 13 residues. CDR3 amino acids: CASRGQPNSPLHF. Written as DNA, the CDR3 is TGTGCCAGCAGGGGACAGCCCAATTCACCCCTCCACTTT.

This clone was found a few times. CDR3 nucleotides: TGTGCCAGTAGTATCTACAGGGGGGATTCACCCCTCCACTTT. Residues: CASSIYRGDSPLHF. V usage is TRBV19 and J usage is TRBJ1-6, with TRBD1 matching over 8 bases. J gave up 8 bases and V 3 bases, and 3 bases lay outside the gene matches. Germline V gives CDR1 LNHDA, CDR2 SQIVND (reference sequence). CDR3 length equals 14 residues.

The chain joins TRBV29-1 to TRBJ2-3, with 7 bases aligning to TRBD2. Germline V lookup: CDR1 SQVTM, CDR2 ANQGSEA. The V and J ends lost 4 bases and 3 bases, in that order; junction bases with no gene match: 19. The CDR3 has 18 residues. The CDR3 spells CSVVFPPGPSRGTDTQYF. The CDR3 nucleotides are TGCAGCGTTGTATTTCCCCCCGGTCCCTCGCGGGGGACAGATACGCAGTATTTT.

This chain uses TRBV28 with TRBJ1-5, with D possibly being TRBD1 (5 bases). The V gene's germline CDR1 is MDHEN and CDR2 SYDVKM. Trimming left V 2 bases short and J 5 bases short, with 10 bases between. The CDR3 is 14 amino acids. For the CDR3, the DNA is TGTGCCAGCAGTTTACCGGGCAGGGATCAGCCCCAGCATTTT. Amino acids: CASSLPGRDQPQHF.

The chain uses TRBV6-5 and TRBJ2-7; D remains ambiguous. Trimming removed 4 bases from V and 0 bases from J, with 13 bases in between. CDR1 is MNHEY, CDR2 SVGAGI, per germline. CDR3 length: 15 amino acids. The CDR3 DNA sequence: TGTGCCAGCAGTTTTATGCCGGAGATCTCCTACGAGCAGTACTTC. Residues: CASSFMPEISYEQYF.

J is TRBJ1-2 and V is TRBV18, with D possibly matching TRBD1 (6 bases). Germline V lookup: CDR1 KGHSH, CDR2 LQKENI. V was pared by 4 bases and J by 3 bases, with 9 bases between. The CDR3 runs 13 residues. The CDR3 region has the DNA TGTGCCAGCTCACTAGGGGGTTACTATGGCTACACCTTC. The encoded protein is CASSLGGYYGYTF.

CDR3 nucleotides: TGTGCCAGCAGATCCACGACAGGGAGTCATTCACCCCTCCACTTT. Amino acids: CASRSTTGSHSPLHF. The chain carries TRBV6-5 and TRBJ1-6; 7 nucleotides agree with TRBD1. V lost 6 bases, J lost 8 bases, and 10 bases stayed unmatched. Germline V gene lookup returns CDR1 MNHEY and CDR2 SVGAGI. The CDR3 has 15 residues.

This clone has just a few counts. The chain recombines TRBV7-2 with TRBJ1-1, with a tentative D call TRBD1 (5 bases). V was trimmed by 5 bases and J by 7 bases, leaving 11 bases between them. In germline, CDR1 is SGHTA, CDR2 FQGNSA. The CDR3 extends over 12 amino acids. The CDR3 DNA sequence: TGTGCCAGCAGCCCGCAGGGACTTGAAGCTTTCTTT. Translating it yields CASSPQGLEAFF.

This chain connects TRBV5-1 to TRBJ2-3; D perhaps matches TRBD1 (6 bases). CDR1 is SGHRS, CDR2 YFSETQ, per germline. Trimming pared 4 bases from V and 5 bases from J, leaving 11 bases between. The CDR3 runs to 13 residues. CDR3 in amino acids: CASSTGTRDTQYF. The DNA for the CDR3 is TGCGCCAGCAGCACAGGGACCAGAGATACGCAGTATTTT. Combining the CDR3 with reference TRBV5-1 and TRBJ2-3 gives the whole variable domain KAGVTQTPRYLIKTRGQQVTLSCSPISGHRSVSWYQQTPGQGLQFLFEYFSETQRNKGNFPGRFSGRQFSNSRSEMNVSTLELGDSALYLCASSTGTRDTQYFGPGTRLTVL.

The genes are TRBV4-1 and TRBJ1-3; no definite D call. This CDR3 is built from 19 residues. CDR1 and CDR2 from the germline V gene are MGHRA and YSYEKL. V was cut by 3 bases and J by 2 bases, with 23 bases left in between. The chain's CDR3 is CASSQGRGRAEVAGNTIYF. DNA for the CDR3: TGCGCCAGCAGCCAGGGCCGAGGGAGGGCCGAGGTGGCTGGAAACACCATATATTTT.

The chain uses TRBV7-2 and TRBJ2-6; maybe TRBD1 (5 bases). The ends were cut back, 3 bases at V and 0 bases at J, with 6 bases in the middle. The germline V gene encodes CDR1 SGHTA and CDR2 FQGNSA. The CDR3 consists of 15 residues. The CDR3 DNA sequence: TGTGCCAGCAGCTTGGACAACTCTGGGGCCAACGTCCTGACTTTC. This codes for CASSLDNSGANVLTF.

V is TRBV5-6 and J is TRBJ2-7, with D perhaps matching TRBD2 (5 bases). This CDR3 is 15 amino acids long. Between the trimmed V and J ends, which lost 2 bases and 0 bases, there was a span of 12 bases. Germline CDR1 SGHDT, CDR2 YYEEEE. The CDR3 protein is CASSLLGPSSYEQYF. As DNA, the CDR3 is TGTGCCAGCAGCTTACTAGGACCAAGCTCCTACGAGCAGTACTTC.

The table lists this clone with a count of one. The genes are TRBV7-9 and TRBJ1-2; 7 bases match TRBD1. J lost 7 bases, V lost 6 bases, and 8 bases had no gene match. CDR1 SEHNR and CDR2 FQNEAQ come from the germline V gene (reference sequence). The CDR3 runs 13 residues. CDR3 sequence: CASSYNQGVGYTF. In DNA, the CDR3 is TGTGCCAGCAGTTATAATCAGGGGGTTGGCTACACCTTC.